This entry concerns a single T cell receptor beta chain. It was RNA transcripts that yielded the amplified TCR beta CDR3 regions. First-round RT-PCR of the TCR CDR3 relied on the HTBI primer set. TCRdb called the multiplex PCR reads again in MiXCR, with one record for every CDR3 protein. The top ten hold approximately 49% of the sample, which has roughly 500,000 distinct CDR3 sequences, around a fifth seen once. This sample is part of a study of T cells in Graves' hyperthyroidism and ophthalmopathy. At the level of the study: Blood from the periphery was taken at initial diagnosis, before any treatment.

Orbital computed tomography, thyroid ultrasound, serum thyroxine and TRAb, and clinical symptoms together informed the diagnoses. CDR1 GTSNPN and CDR2 SVGIG come from the germline V gene (reference sequence). The CDR3 has 15 amino acids. With V trimmed by 3 bases and J by 2 bases, 6 bases remained unmatched. The rearrangement links TRBV30 to TRBJ2-2, with 7 bases fitting TRBD2. Source material: blood. This clonotype was obtained from a woman in her 70s with Graves' ophthalmopathy. DNA for the CDR3: TGTGCCTGGAGAGGTAGCGGGCTAAACACCGGGGAGCTGTTTTTT. Its protein product is CAWRGSGLNTGELFF. The full variable domain, in which reference TRBV30 and TRBJ2-2 provide the parts outside the CDR3, is SQTIHQWPATLVQPVGSPLSLECTVEGTSNPNLYWYRQAAGRGLQLLFYSVGIGQISSEVPQNLSASRPQDRQFILSSKKLLLSDSGFYLCAWRGSGLNTGELFFGEGSRLTVL.